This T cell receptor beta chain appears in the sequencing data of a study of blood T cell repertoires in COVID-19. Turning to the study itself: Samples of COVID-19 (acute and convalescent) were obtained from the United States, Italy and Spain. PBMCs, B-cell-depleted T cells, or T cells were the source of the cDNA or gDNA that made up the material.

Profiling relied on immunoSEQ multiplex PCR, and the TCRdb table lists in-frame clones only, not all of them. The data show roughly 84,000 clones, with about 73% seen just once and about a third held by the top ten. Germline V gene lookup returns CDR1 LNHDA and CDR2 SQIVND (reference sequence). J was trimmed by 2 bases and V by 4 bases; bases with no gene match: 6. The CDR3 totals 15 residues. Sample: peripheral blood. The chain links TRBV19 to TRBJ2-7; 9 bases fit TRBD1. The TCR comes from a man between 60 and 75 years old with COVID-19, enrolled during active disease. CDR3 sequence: CASSTGTGNTYEQYF. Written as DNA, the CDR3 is TGTGCCAGTAGTACCGGGACAGGGAATACCTACGAGCAGTACTTC.